This T cell receptor beta chain comes out of a study of identical twins. Via MiXCR, TCRdb re-called the 5' RACE reads, giving one row per CDR3 protein. The sample includes about 570,000 distinct CDR3 sequences, more than 9% of them seen just once. This clonotype was seen only a few times. Its antigen is unknown. V dropped 4 bases and J dropped 2; count of bases not matched to a gene: 7. The V gene's germline CDR1 is MGHRA and CDR2 YSYEKL. The CDR3 extends over 16 amino acids. Study results and limitations: Shared out-of-frame alpha sequences (those common to twins) showed excess low generation probability. The study drew conclusions from cross-sectional statistical analysis, not from following the same donors. The degree of excess twin sharing was weaker in beta out-of-frame sequences. Abundant beta clonotypes from cord blood had fewer insertions, unlike memory repertoires, which showed none.

This sample also appeared in a second study, on yellow fever vaccine responses in identical twins.

This sequence originates from a woman under 30 in good health. This chain connects TRBV4-1 to TRBJ2-3; TRBD2 aligns across 9 bases. Source material: PBMCs. The CDR3 protein is CASSPSSGAFTDTQYF. The CDR3 coding sequence is TGCGCCAGCAGCCCATCTAGCGGGGCCTTCACAGATACGCAGTATTTT.